This record concerns one T cell receptor (beta chain) sequence. Antigen: not known. V lost 8 bases and J 4 bases, leaving 20 bases between the germline ends. Germline V CDR1 and CDR2: LNHDA, SQIVND (reference sequence). The CDR3 is 15 amino acids. The assay was immunoSEQ multiplex PCR, and TCRdb's table has in-frame clones only and misses some. The sample lists tens of thousands of clones; roughly 92% were seen once. These data are taken from a study of graft-versus-host responses after intestinal transplantation. Overall study context: Recipients received multivisceral, liver-intestinal, or isolated intestinal transplants. Anti-thymocyte globulin induction preceded 2 to 4 years of tacrolimus and steroid maintenance in all recipients.

The chain uses TRBV19 and TRBJ1-2; TRBD1 might be the D (6 bases). The clonotype originates from a human donor who received an intestinal transplant. The sequencing used unstimulated CD4+ T cells sorted from spleen or lymph node cells, collected before intestinal transplant. CDR3 loop: CASRTVNRGLYGYTF. The DNA of the CDR3 is TGTGCCAGTCGGACAGTCAATCGGGGCCTCTATGGCTACACCTTC.